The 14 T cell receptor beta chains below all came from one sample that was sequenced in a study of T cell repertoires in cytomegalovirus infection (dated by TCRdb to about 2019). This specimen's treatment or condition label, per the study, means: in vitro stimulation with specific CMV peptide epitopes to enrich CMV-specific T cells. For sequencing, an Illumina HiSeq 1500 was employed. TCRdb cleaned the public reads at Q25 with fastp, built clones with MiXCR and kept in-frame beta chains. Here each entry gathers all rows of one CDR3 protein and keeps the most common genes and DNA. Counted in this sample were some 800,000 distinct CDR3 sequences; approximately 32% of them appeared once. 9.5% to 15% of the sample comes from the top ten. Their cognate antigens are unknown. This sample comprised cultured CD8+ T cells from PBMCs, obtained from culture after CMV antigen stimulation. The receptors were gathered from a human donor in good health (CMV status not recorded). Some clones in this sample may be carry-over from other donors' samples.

The CDR3 loop reads CATSIEAVNTEAFF. The CDR3 coding sequence is TGTGCCACCAGCATAGAGGCAGTGAACACTGAAGCTTTCTTT. V and J are TRBV15 and TRBJ1-1; no definite D call. Germline values: CDR1 LNHNV, CDR2 YYDKDF (reference sequence). V was trimmed by 4 bases and J by 0 bases, leaving 9 bases between them. CDR3 length: 14 residues.

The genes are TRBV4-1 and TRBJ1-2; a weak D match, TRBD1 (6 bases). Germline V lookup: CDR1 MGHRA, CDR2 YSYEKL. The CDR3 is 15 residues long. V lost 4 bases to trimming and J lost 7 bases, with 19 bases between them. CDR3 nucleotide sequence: TGCGCCAGCAGCCTACAACGGGACAAACCAAGTGGCTACACCTTC. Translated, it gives CASSLQRDKPSGYTF.

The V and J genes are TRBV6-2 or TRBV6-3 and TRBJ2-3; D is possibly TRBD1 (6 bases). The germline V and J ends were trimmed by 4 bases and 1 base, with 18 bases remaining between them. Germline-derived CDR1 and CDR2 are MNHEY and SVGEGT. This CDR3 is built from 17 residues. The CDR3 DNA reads TGTGCCAGCAGTTGGGCCTTGGGACAACCTGGCACAGATACGCAGTATTTT. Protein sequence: CASSWALGQPGTDTQYF.

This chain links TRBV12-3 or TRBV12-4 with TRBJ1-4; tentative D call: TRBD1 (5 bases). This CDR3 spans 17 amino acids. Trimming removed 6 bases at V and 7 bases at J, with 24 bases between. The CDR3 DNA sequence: TGTGCCAGCAGGTCGGGGAGTTTGGGACGCCGGGGTGAAAAACTGTTTTTT. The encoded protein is CASRSGSLGRRGEKLFF.

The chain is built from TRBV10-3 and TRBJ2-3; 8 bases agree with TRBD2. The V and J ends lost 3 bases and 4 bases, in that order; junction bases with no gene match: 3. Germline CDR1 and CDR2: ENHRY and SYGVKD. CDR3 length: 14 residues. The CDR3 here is CAISDNGGADTQYF. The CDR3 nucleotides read TGTGCCATCAGTGATAACGGGGGGGCAGATACGCAGTATTTT.

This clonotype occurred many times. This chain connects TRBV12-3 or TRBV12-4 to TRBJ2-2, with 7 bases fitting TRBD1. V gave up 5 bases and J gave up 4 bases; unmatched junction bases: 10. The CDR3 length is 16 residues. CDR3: CASSPPTGPLTGELFF. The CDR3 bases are TGTGCCAGCAGTCCCCCGACAGGGCCCCTCACCGGGGAGCTGTTTTTT.

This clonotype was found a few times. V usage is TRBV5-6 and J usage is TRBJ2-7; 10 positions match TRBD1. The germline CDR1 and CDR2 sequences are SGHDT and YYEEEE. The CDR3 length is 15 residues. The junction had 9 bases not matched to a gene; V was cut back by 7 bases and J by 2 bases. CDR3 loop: CASQPGTGVTYEQYF. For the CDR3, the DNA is TGTGCCAGCCAACCCGGGACAGGGGTAACCTACGAGCAGTACTTC.

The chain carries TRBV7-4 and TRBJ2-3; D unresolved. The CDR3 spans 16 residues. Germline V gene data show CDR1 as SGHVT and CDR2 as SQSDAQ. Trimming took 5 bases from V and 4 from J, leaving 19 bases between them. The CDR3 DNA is TGTGCCAGCAGCCCTTTGTCGGGTGTGATATCAGATACGCAGTATTTT. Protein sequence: CASSPLSGVISDTQYF. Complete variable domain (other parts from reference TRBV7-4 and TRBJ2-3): GAGVSQSPRYKVAKRGRDVALRCDSISGHVTLYWYRQTLGQGSEVLTYSQSDAQRDKSGRPSGRFSAERPERSVSTLKIQRTEQGDSAVYLCASSPLSGVISDTQYFGPGTRLTVL.

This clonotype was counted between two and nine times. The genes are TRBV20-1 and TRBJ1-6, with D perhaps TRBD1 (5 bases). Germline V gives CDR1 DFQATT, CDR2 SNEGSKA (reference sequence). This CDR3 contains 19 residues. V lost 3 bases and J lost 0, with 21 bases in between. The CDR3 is CSASATVGVLSSYNSPLHF. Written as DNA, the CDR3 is TGCAGTGCTAGTGCGACAGTGGGAGTTTTAAGCTCCTATAATTCACCCCTCCACTTT.

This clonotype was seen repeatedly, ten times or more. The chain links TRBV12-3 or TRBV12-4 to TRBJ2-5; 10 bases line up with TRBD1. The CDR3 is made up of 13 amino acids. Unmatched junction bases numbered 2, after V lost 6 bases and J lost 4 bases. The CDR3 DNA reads TGTGCCAGCAGCGACAGGGGGCTAGAGACCCAGTACTTC. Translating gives CASSDRGLETQYF.

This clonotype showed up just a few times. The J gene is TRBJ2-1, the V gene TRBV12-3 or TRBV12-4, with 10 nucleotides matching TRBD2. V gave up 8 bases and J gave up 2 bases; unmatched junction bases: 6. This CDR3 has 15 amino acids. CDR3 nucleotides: TGTGCCAGCGGCGAAAGCGGGGGGGCCTACAATGAGCAGTTCTTC. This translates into CASGESGGAYNEQFF.

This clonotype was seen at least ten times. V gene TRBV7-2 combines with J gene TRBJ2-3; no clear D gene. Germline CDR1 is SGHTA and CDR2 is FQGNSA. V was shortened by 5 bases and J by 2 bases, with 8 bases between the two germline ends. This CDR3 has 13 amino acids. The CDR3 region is CASSPDNTDTQYF. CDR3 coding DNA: TGTGCCAGCAGCCCGGATAACACAGATACGCAGTATTTT.

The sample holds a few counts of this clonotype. DNA of the CDR3: TGTGCCAGCAGCTCCCCGGTTGAAGCTTTCTTT. This sequence encodes CASSSPVEAFF. The chain uses TRBV12-3 or TRBV12-4 and TRBJ1-1; D remains ambiguous. V dropped 6 bases and J dropped 7 bases, with 9 bases sitting between them. The CDR3 is 11 residues long.

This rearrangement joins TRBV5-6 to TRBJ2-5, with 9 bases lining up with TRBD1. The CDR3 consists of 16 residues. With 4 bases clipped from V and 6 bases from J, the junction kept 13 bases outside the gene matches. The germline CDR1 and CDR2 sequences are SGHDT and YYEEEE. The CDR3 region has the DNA TGTGCCAGCAGCCTGGGACAGGGAGCCTTTTCGAAGACCCAGTACTTC. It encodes CASSLGQGAFSKTQYF.